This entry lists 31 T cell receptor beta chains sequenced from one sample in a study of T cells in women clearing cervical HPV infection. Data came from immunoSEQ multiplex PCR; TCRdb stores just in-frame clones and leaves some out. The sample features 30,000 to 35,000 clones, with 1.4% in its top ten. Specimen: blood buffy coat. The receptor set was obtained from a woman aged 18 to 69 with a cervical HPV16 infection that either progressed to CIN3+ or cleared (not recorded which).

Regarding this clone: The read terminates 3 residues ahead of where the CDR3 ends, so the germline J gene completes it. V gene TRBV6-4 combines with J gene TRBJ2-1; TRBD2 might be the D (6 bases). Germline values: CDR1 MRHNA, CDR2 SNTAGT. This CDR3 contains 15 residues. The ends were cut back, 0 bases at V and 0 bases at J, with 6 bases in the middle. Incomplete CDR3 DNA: TGTGCCAGCAGTGACTCTAGCGGCTCCTACAATGAG. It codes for CASSDSSGSYNE. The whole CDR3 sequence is CASSDSSGSYNEQFF.

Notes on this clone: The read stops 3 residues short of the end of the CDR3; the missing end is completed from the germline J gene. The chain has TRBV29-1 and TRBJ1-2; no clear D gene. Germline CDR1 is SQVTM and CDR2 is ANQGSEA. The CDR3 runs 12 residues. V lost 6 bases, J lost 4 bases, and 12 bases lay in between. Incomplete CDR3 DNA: TGCAGCGTGGGCGGGTCGGGCTATGGC. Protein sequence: CSVGGSGYG. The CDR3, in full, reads CSVGGSGYGYTF.

Here the CDR3 reads CASSLKAYGYTF. The CDR3 bases that were read are TGTGCCAGCAGCTTAAAAGCCTATGGC. The chain is built from TRBV7-9 and TRBJ1-2; D ambiguous. The observed sequence ends 3 residues before the CDR3 terminus, with the missing tail filled in from the germline J gene. V was clipped by 2 bases and J by 4 bases, with 5 bases between them. CDR1 is SEHNR and CDR2 is FQNEAQ in the germline V gene (reference sequence). The CDR3 is made up of 12 amino acids.

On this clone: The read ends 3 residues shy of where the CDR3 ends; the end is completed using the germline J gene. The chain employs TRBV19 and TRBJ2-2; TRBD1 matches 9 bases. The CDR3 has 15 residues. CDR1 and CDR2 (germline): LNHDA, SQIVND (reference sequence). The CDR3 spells CASLGQGAGANVLFF. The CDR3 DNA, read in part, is TGTGCCAGTCTGGGACAGGGTGCTGGGGCCAACGTG.

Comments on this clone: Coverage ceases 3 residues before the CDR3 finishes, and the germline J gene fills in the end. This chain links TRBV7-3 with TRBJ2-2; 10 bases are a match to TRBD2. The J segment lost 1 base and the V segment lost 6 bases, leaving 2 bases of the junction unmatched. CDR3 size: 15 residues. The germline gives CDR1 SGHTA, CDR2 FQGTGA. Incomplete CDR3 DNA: TGTGCCAGCAGTCTAGCGGGAGTGAACACCGGGGAG. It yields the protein CASSLAGVNTGE. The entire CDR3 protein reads CASSLAGVNTGELFF.

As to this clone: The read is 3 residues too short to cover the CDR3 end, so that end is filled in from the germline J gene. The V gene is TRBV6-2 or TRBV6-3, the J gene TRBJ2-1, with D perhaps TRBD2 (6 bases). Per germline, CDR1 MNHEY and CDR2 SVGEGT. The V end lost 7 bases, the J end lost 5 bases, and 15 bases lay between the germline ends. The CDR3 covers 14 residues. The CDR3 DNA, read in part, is TGTGCCAGCACTTGGGTCGGGGGTGACAATGAG. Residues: CASTWVGGDNE. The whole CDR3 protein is CASTWVGGDNEQFF.

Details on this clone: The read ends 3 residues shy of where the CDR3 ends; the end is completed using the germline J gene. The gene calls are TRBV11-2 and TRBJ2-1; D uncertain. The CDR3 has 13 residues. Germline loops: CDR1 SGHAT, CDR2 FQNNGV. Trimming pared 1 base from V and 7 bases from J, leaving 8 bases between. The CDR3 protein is CASSLAFQNEQFF. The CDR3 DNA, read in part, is TGTGCCAGCAGCTTAGCATTCCAGAATGAG.

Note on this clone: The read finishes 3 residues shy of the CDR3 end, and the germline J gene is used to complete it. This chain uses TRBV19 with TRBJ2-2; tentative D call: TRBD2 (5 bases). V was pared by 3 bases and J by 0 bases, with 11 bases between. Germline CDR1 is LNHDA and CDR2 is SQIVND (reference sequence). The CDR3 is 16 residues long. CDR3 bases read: TGTGCCAGTAGTATTCTGGCGGGCGCGAACACCGGGGAG. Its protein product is CASSILAGANTGE. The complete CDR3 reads CASSILAGANTGELFF.

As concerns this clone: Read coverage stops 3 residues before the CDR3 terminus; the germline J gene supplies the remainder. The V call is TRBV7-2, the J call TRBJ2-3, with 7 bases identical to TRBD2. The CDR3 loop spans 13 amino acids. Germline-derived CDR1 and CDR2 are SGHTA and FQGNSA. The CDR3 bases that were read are TGTGCCAGCAGCTTACTAGCGGAAAAGACG. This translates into CASSLLAEKT. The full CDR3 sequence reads CASSLLAEKTQYF.

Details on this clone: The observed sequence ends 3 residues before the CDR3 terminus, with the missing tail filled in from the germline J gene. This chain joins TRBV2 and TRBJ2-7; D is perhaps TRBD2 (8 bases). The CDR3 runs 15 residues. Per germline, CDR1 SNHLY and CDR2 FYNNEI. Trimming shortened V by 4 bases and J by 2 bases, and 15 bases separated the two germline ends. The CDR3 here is CASSVGGGGTYEQYF. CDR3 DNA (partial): TGTGCCAGCAGTGTAGGGGGCGGGGGGACCTACGAG.

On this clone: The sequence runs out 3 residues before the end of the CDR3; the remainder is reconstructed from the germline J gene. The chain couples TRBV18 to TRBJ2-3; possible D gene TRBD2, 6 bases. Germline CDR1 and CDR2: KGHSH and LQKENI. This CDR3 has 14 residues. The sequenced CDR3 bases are TGTGCCAGCTCACCAATTCCGTGGGGGGAGACG. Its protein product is CASSPIPWGET. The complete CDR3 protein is CASSPIPWGETQYF.

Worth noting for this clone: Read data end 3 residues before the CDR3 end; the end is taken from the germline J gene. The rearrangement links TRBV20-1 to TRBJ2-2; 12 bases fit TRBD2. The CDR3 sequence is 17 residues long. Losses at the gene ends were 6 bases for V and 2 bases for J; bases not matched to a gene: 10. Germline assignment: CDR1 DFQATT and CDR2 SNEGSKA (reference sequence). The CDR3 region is CSAPGGTSGFNTGELFF. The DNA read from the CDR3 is TGCAGTGCCCCAGGGGGGACTAGCGGGTTCAACACCGGGGAG.

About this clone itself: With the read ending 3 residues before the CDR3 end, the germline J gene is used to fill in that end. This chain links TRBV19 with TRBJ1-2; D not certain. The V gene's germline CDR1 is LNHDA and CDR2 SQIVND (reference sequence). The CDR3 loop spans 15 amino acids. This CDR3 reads CASTANSGVQETYTF. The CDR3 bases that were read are TGTGCCAGTACGGCCAATAGCGGTGTCCAAGAGACC.

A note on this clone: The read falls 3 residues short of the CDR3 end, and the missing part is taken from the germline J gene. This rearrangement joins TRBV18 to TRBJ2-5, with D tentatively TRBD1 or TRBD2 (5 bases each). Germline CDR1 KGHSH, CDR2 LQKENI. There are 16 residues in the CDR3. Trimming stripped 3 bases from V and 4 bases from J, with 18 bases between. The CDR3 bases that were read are TGTGCCAGCTCACCCAGATCAGGGAGCACCTTAGAGACC. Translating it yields CASSPRSGSTLET. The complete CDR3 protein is CASSPRSGSTLETQYF.

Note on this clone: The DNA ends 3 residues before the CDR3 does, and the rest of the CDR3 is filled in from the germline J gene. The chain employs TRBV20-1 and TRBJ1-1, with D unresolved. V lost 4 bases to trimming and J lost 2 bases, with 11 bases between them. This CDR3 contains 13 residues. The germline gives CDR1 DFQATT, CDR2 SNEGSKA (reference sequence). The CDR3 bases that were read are TGCAGTGCTAAACAACAGACCAACACTGAA. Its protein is CSAKQQTNTE. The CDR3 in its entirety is CSAKQQTNTEAFF.

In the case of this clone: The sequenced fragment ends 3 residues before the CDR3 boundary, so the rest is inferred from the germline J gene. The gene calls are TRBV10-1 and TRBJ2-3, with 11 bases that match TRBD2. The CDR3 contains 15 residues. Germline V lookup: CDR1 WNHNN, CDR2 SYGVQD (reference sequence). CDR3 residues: CASSLTSGKSETQYF. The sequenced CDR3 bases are TGCGCCAGCAGCCTGACTAGCGGGAAATCGGAGACG.

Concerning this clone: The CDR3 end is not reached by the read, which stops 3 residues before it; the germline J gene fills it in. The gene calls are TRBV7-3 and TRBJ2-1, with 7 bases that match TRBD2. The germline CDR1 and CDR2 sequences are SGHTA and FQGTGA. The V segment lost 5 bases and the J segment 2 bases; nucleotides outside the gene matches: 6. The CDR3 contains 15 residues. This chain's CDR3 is CASSPKGLAYNEQFF. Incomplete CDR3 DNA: TGTGCCAGCAGCCCTAAAGGACTAGCCTACAATGAG. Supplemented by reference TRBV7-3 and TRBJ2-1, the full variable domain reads GAGVSQTPSNKVTEKGKYVELRCDPISGHTALYWYRQSLGQGPEFLIYFQGTGAADDSGLPNDRFFAVRPEGSVSTLKIQRTERGDSAVYLCASSPKGLAYNEQFFGPGTRLTVL.

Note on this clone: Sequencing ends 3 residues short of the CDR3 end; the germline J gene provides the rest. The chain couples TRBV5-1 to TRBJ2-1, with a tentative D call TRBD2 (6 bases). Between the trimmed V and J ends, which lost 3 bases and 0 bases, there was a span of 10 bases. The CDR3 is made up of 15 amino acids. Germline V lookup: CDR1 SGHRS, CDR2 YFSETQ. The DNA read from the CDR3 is TGCGCCAGCAGCTCAGCGGGCCACTCCTACAATGAG. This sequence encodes CASSSAGHSYNE. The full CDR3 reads CASSSAGHSYNEQFF. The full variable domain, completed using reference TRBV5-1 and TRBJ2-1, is KAGVTQTPRYLIKTRGQQVTLSCSPISGHRSVSWYQQTPGQGLQFLFEYFSETQRNKGNFPGRFSGRQFSNSRSEMNVSTLELGDSALYLCASSSAGHSYNEQFFGPGTRLTVL.

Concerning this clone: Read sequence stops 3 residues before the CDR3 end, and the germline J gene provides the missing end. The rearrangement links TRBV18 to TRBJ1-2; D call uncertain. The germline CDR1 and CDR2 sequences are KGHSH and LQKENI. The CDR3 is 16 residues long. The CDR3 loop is CASSRLAALGSNDYTF. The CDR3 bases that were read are TGTGCCAGCTCTCGACTAGCGGCCCTCGGGAGTAATGAC.

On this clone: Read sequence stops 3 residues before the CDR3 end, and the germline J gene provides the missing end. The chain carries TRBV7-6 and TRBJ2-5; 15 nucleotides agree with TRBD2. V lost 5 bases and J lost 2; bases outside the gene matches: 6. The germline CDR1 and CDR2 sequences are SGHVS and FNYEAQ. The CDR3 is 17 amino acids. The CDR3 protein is CASSPGTSGGFQETQYF. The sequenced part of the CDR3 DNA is TGTGCCAGCAGCCCCGGGACTAGCGGGGGGTTTCAAGAGACC.

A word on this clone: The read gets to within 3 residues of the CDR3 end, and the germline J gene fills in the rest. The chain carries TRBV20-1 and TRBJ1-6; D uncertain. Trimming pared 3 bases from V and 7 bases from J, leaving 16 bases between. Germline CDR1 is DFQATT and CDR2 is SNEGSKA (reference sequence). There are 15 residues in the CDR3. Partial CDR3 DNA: TGCAGTGCTAGCTATATAGGTACAGACAATTCACCC. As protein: CSASYIGTDNSP. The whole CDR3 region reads CSASYIGTDNSPLHF.

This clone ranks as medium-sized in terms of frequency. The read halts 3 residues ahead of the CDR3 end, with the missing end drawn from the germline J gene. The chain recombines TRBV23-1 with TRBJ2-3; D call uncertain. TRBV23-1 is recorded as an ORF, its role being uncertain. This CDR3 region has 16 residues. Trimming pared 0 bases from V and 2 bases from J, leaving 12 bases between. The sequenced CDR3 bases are TGCGCCAGCAGTCAATCCCCAAGCAACCACACAGATACG. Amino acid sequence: CASSQSPSNHTDT. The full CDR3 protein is CASSQSPSNHTDTQYF.

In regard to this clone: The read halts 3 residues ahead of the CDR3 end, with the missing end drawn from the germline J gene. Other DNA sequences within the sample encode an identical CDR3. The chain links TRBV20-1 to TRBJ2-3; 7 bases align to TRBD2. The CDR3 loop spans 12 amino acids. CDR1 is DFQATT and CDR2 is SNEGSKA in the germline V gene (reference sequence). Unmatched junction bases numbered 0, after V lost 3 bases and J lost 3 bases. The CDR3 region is CSASGGTDTQYF. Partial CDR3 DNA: TGCAGTGCTAGCGGGGGGACAGATACG.

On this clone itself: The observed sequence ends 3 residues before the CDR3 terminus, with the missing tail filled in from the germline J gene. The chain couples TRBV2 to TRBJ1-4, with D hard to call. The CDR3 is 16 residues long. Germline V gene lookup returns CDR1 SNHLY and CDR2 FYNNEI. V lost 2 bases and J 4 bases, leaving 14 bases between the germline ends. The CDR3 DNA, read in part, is TGTGCCAGCAGTGAAACGGGGATAAGACGTAATGAAAAA. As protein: CASSETGIRRNEK. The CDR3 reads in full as CASSETGIRRNEKLFF.

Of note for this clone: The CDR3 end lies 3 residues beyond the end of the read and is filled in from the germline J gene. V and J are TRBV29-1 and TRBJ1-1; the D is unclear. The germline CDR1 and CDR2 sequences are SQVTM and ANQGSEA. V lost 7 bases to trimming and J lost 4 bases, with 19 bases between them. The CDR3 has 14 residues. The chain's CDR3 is CSASLTLRGTEAFF. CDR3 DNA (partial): TGCAGCGCCTCCCTTACTCTCCGGGGCACTGAA.

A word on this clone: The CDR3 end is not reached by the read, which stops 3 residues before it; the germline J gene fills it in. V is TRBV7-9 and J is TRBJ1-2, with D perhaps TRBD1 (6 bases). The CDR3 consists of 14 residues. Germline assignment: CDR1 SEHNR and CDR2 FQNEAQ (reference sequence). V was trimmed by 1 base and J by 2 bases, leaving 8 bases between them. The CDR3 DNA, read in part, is TGTGCCAGCAGCTTAGGGACAGCCAACTATGGC. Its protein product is CASSLGTANYG. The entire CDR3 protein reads CASSLGTANYGYTF.

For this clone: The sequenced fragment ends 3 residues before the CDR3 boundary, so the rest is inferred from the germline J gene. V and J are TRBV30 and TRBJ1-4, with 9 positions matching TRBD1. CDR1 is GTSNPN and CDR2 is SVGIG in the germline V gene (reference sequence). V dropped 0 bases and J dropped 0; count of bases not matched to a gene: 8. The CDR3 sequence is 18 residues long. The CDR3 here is CAWSVHRTGAATNEKLFF. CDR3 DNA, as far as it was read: TGTGCCTGGAGTGTACACCGGACAGGGGCTGCAACTAATGAAAAA.

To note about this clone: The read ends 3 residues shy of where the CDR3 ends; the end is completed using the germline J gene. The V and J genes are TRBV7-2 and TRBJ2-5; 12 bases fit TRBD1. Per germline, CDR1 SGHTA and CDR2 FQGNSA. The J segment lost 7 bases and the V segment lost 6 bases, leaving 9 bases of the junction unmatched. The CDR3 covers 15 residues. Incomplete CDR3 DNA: TGTGCCAGCAGTCGCAGGGGGACAGGGGGCGGGACC. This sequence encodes CASSRRGTGGGT. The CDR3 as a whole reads CASSRRGTGGGTQYF. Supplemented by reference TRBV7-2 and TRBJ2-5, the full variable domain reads GAGVSQSPSNKVTEKGKDVELRCDPISGHTALYWYRQSLGQGLEFLIYFQGNSAPDKSGLPSDRFSAERTGGSVSTLTIQRTQQEDSAVYLCASSRRGTGGGTQYFGPGTRLLVL.

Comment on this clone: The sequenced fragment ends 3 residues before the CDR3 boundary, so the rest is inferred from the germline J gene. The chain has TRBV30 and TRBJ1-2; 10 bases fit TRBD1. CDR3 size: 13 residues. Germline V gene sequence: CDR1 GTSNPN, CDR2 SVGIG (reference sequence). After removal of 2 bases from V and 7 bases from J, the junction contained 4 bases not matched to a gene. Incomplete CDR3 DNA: TGTGCCTGGAGTATCGACAGGGGGCTTGGC. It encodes CAWSIDRGLG. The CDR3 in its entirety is CAWSIDRGLGYTF.

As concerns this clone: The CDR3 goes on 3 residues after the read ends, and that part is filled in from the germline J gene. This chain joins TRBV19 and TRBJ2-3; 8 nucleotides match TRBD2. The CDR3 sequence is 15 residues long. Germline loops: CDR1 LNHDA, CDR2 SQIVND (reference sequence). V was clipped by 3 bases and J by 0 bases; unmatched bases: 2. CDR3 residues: CASSIGGVSTDTQYF. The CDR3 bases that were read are TGTGCCAGTAGTATCGGGGGGGTTAGCACAGATACG.

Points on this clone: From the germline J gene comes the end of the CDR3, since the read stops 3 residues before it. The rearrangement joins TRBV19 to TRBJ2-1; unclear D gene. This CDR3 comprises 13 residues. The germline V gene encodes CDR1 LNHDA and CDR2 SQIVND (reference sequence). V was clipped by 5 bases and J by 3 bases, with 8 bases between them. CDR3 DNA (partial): TGTGCCAGTAGTGCCAACAACTACAATGAG. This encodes CASSANNYNE. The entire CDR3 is CASSANNYNEQFF.